One and the same sample provided the 2 T cell receptor beta chains below, sequenced in a study of T cell responses to AZD1222 COVID-19 vaccine. TCRdb's copy holds only in-frame clones and misses some; the assay was immunoSEQ multiplex PCR. Altogether more than 150,000 clones are present, over 80% being singletons, with the ten largest covering roughly 10%. This material consisted of peripheral blood, taken on day 0 of AZD1222 vaccination. The receptors were sampled from an adult in good health.

This clone was detected only once. V is TRBV3-1 (or the pseudogene TRBV3-2) and J is TRBJ2-5; maybe TRBD2 (5 bases). The germline gives CDR1 LGHDT, CDR2 YNNKEL (reference sequence). V lost 8 bases and J 3 bases, leaving 7 bases between the germline ends. CDR3 size: 11 residues. In DNA form, the CDR3 reads TGTGCCAGCGGGAGAGAAGAGACCCAGTACTTC. Its protein is CASGREETQYF.

The chain has TRBV12-3 or TRBV12-4 and TRBJ2-1; D is tentatively TRBD1 or TRBD2 (5 bases each). V was cut by 5 bases and J by 10 bases, with 15 bases left in between. This CDR3 comprises 13 residues. The CDR3 protein is CASSKSGTPEQFF. The CDR3 region has the DNA TGTGCCAGCAGTAAATCCGGGACCCCGGAGCAGTTCTTC.